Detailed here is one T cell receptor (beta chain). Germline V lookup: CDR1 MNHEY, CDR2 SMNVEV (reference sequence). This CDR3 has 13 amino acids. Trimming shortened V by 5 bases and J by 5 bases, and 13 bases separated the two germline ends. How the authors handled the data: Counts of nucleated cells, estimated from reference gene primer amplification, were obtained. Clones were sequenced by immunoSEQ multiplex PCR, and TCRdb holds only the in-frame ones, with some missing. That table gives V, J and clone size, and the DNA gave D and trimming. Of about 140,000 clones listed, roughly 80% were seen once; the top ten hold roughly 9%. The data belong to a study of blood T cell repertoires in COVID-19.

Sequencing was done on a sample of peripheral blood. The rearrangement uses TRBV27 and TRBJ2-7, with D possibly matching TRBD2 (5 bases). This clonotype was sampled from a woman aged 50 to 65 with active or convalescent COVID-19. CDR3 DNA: TGTGCCAGCAGTCCCCCCGGGGTTCACGAGCAGTACTTC. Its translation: CASSPPGVHEQYF.